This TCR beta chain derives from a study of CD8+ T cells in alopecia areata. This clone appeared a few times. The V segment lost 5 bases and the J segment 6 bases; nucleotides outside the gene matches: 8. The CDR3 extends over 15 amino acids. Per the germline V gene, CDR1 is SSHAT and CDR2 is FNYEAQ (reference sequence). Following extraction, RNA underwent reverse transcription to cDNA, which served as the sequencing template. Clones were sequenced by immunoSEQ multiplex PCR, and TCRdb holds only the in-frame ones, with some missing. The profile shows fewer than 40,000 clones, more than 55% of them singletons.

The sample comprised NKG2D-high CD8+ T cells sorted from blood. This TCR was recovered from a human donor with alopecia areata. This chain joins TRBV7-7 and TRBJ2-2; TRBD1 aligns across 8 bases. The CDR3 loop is CASSLRQGKAGELFF. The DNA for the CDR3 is TGTGCCAGCAGCCTAAGACAGGGGAAGGCCGGGGAGCTGTTTTTT.